The entry below describes one T cell receptor beta chain. Sequencing sought depths of 1 in 200,000 to 1 in 1 million T cells. Sequenced by immunoSEQ multiplex PCR; TCRdb stores in-frame clones only, minus some. The sample has 150,000 to 200,000 clones, roughly four fifths seen once; the top ten hold roughly 1.9%. This specimen belongs to a study of cytotoxic CD8 clonotypes in ibrutinib-treated CLL. This sequence originates from a human donor with chronic lymphocytic leukemia. Sequencing used PBMCs, obtained after 12 months of ibrutinib treatment.

The chain's CDR3 is CASSLEGGPRYGYTF. The CDR3 DNA sequence: TGTGCCAGCAGCTTAGAAGGGGGGCCCCGCTATGGCTACACCTTC. The chain combines TRBV7-2 with TRBJ1-2; tentative D call: TRBD1 (6 bases). CDR3 length equals 15 residues. Germline-derived CDR1 and CDR2 are SGHTA and FQGNSA. V shed 1 base and J shed 4 bases, with 13 bases lying between them.